This is a list of T cell receptor beta chains from one sample in a study of blood T cell repertoires in COVID-19. Here immunoSEQ multiplex PCR was the method, and the copy in TCRdb shows in-frame clones only, minus some. The repertoire includes roughly 79,000 clones, roughly 84% of them detected once, and around 3.3% sits in the top ten. The specimen was peripheral blood. Receptors originate from a man in his fifties with acute or convalescent COVID-19. Each CDR3 is given with its conserved first and last residue. The order of the fields is V gene, CDR3 protein.

v_gene: TRBV7-2; CDR3aa: CASSFTGGRGYGYTF
v_gene: TRBV12-3/TRBV12-4; CDR3aa: CASSLRGQGSYTF
v_gene: TRBV5-1; CDR3aa: CASSRTSGSLGEQFF
v_gene: TRBV11-2; CDR3aa: CASSLPRGAGAETQYF
v_gene: TRBV19; CDR3aa: CASSIGDRPKGNTIYF
v_gene: TRBV4-1; CDR3aa: CASSQVYGSYNEQFF
v_gene: TRBV30; CDR3aa: CAWSGRTANNEKLFF
v_gene: TRBV5-1; CDR3aa: CASRFQVGDTQYF
v_gene: TRBV28; CDR3aa: CASSLMTSGRYNEQFF
v_gene: TRBV19; CDR3aa: CASSLGQGSETQYF
v_gene: TRBV29-1; CDR3aa: CSVEVNGGSPDTQYF
v_gene: TRBV2; CDR3aa: CASSGTSGSYNEQFF
v_gene: TRBV4-3; CDR3aa: CASSHRVGTGELFF
v_gene: TRBV7-9; CDR3aa: CASSTGRETQYF